Detailed here is one T cell receptor (beta chain). Its specificity is not known. This entry belongs to a study of cytomegalovirus exposure and HLA in healthy donors. General study findings and limits: DRB1 showed the most TCR associations and HLA-C the fewest in a later analysis, as rates varied by HLA locus. In an earlier analysis, about 87% or about 30%: the productive usage of most TCR beta V segments.

CDR1 SGHRS and CDR2 YFSETQ come from the germline V gene. The CDR3 totals 16 residues. After removal of 3 bases from V and 4 bases from J, the junction contained 11 bases not matched to a gene. The PCR had 60 Vbeta and 13 Jbeta primers. Sequencing used immunoSEQ multiplex PCR; TCRdb keeps in-frame clones, though not all of them. The sample holds a few hundred thousand clones, roughly 80% seen once. These donors, healthy bone marrow donors, were studied. Sequencing input: PBMCs. This TCR was sampled from a girl between 2 and 10 years old in good health and CMV-seronegative. The V and J genes are TRBV5-1 and TRBJ2-7; 9 bases are shared with TRBD2. The CDR3 spells CASSSLAGVLDYEQYF. The CDR3 DNA follows: TGCGCCAGCAGCTCCTTAGCGGGAGTTTTGGATTACGAGCAGTACTTC.